The rows below give T cell receptor beta chains drawn from one sample of a study of technical replicates of blood from a few donors. Repertoires were generated with immunoSEQ multiplex PCR, while TCRdb's copy carries only in-frame clones and drops some. The profile shows about 73,000 clones, 93% of them singletons. The sample was T cells isolated from PBMCs. The receptors shown here come from a human donor in good health. The CDR3 runs from the conserved cysteine through the conserved F or W. The D gene is left open where the match is weak. The listing skips clone size in some rows; elsewhere it reads once, few, many or a size class.

D | J | size | V | DNA | CDR3
TRBD1 | TRBJ2-3 | NA | TRBV27 | TGTGCCAGCAGTTCCACTTGGACAGGGGGTAGCACAGATACGCAGTATTTT | CASSSTWTGGSTDTQYF
TRBD2 | TRBJ2-5 | NA | TRBV2 | TGTGCCAGCAGAACTAGCGGGAGGGGAGCGGAGACCCAGTACTTC | CASRTSGRGAETQYF
TRBD2 | TRBJ2-3 | NA | TRBV5-1 | TGCGCCAGCACCGCCATAGCGGGGGCCACAGATACGCAGTATTTT | CASTAIAGATDTQYF
TRBD2 | TRBJ2-5 | NA | TRBV7-3 | TGTGCCAGCAGCAGTAGCGGGGGTGAGACCCAGTACTTC | CASSSSGGETQYF
NA | TRBJ2-1 | NA | TRBV29-1 | TGCAGCGTTCGGGGGTTCACCTACAATGAGCAGTTCTTC | CSVRGFTYNEQFF
NA | TRBJ1-1 | NA | TRBV2 | TGTGCCAGCGGTCTCTACTCCATGAACACTGAAGCTTTCTTT | CASGLYSMNTEAFF
NA | TRBJ2-2 | NA | TRBV6-1 | TGTGCCAGCAGTGTACTTAGGAGAGGCGGCACCGGGGAGCTGTTTTTT | CASSVLRRGGTGELFF
NA | TRBJ1-4 | NA | TRBV6-5 | TGTGCCAGCAGTTACCGGGAAAATGAAAAACTGTTTTTT | CASSYRENEKLFF
TRBD2 | TRBJ2-3 | NA | TRBV11-2 | TGTGCCAGCAGCTTAGATCTATGGGGGGGAGATACGCAGTATTTT | CASSLDLWGGDTQYF
TRBD2 | TRBJ2-5 | once | TRBV9 | TGTGCCAGCAGCCCTCGACTAGCGGGATGGGTGGAGACCCAGTACTTC | CASSPRLAGWVETQYF
NA | TRBJ1-2 | NA | TRBV10-2 | TGCGCCAGCAGGCAGGGCCTATTCTATGGCTACACCTTC | CASRQGLFYGYTF
NA | TRBJ1-5 | NA | TRBV29-1 | TGCAGCGTTGAAGGCCCTCAGGGTCAGCCCCAGCATTTT | CSVEGPQGQPQHF
TRBD1 | TRBJ1-4 | NA | TRBV4-1 | TGCGCCAGCAGCCAAAGACCGGGACAGACTAATGAAAAACTGTTTTTT | CASSQRPGQTNEKLFF
NA | TRBJ2-3 | NA | TRBV7-9 | TGTGCCAGCCTGCAGGGGACCCCGACAGATACGCAGTATTTT | CASLQGTPTDTQYF
TRBD2 | TRBJ2-1 | once | TRBV7-6 | TGTGCCAGCAGCATTAGCGGGGGGGCCTCTGAGCAGTTCTTC | CASSISGGASEQFF
TRBD2 | TRBJ2-7 | NA | TRBV7-2 | TGTGCCAGCAGCTCCAAAACTCAGCGGGACTACGAGCAGTACTTC | CASSSKTQRDYEQYF
NA | TRBJ1-2 | NA | TRBV6-1 | TGTGCCAGCAGTGAACTTCCAGGGTACGGCGGCTACACCTTC | CASSELPGYGGYTF